This T cell receptor beta chain was identified in a study of T cells in Graves' hyperthyroidism and ophthalmopathy. Findings and caveats of the study: Separating ophthalmopathy from stable hyperthyroidism was achieved by a 13 V-J model.

Amplification targeted TCR beta CDR3 regions from RNA transcripts. The HTBI primer set served for first-round RT-PCR of the TCR CDR3. TCRdb ran MiXCR on the multiplex PCR reads and lists one entry per CDR3 protein. The table has 450,000 to 600,000 distinct CDR3 sequences, 15% to 20% seen once. This clonotype showed up just a few times. Its antigen is as yet unknown. V was clipped by 0 bases and J by 4 bases, with 6 bases between them. The CDR3 has 14 residues. Germline lookup yields CDR1 SEHNR and CDR2 FQNEAQ (reference sequence). Uncontrolled infection, other autoimmune disease, pregnancy and lactation each barred patients from inclusion.

This TCR was recovered from a man aged 40-50 years with Graves' ophthalmopathy. Sequenced input: blood. The V and J genes are TRBV7-9 and TRBJ2-2; possibly TRBD1 for D (5 bases). CDR3 DNA sequence: TGTGCCAGCAGCTTAGCAGGGGCCACCGGGGAGCTGTTTTTT. Its protein is CASSLAGATGELFF.